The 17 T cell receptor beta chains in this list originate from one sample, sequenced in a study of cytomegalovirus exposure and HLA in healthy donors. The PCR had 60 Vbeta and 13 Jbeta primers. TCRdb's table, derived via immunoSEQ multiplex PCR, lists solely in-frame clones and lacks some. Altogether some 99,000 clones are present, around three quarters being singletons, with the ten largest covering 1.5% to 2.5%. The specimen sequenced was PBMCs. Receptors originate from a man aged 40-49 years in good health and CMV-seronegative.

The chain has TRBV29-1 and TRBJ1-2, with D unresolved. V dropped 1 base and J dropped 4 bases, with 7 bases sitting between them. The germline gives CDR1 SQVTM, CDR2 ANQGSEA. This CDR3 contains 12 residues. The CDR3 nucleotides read TGCAGCGTTGAAGGACTCAGCTATGGCTACACCTTC. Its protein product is CSVEGLSYGYTF.

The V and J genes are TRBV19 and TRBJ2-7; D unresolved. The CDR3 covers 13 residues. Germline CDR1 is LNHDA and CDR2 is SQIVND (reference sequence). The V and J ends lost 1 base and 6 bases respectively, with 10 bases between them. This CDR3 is CASSIALLAEQYF. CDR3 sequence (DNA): TGTGCCAGTAGTATAGCCCTCTTGGCCGAGCAGTACTTC.

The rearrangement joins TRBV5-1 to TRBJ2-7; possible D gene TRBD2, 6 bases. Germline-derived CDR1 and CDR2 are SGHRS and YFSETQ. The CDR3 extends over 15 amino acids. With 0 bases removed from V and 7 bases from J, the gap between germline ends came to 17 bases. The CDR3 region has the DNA TGCGCCAGCAGCTTGGGGCGGACGGGGGTAGGAGAGCAGTACTTC. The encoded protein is CASSLGRTGVGEQYF.

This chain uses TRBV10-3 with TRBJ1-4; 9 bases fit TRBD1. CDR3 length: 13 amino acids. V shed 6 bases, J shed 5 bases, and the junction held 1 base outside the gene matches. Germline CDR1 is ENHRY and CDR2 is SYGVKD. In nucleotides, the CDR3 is TGTGCCATCAGAGGGACAGGGAATGAAAAACTGTTTTTT. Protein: CAIRGTGNEKLFF.

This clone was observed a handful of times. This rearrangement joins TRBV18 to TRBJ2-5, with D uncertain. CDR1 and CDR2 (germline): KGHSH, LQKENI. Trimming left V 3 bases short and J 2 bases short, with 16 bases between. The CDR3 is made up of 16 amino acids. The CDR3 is CASSPPNEQWQETQYF. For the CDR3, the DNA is TGTGCCAGCTCACCCCCGAACGAACAGTGGCAAGAGACCCAGTACTTC.

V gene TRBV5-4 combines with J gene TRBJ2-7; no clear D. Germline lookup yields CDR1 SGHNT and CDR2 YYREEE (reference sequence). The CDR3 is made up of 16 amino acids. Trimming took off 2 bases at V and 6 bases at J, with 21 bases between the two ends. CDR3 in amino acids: CASSFSAARGSGEQYF. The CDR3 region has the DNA TGTGCCAGCAGCTTTTCCGCGGCCCGAGGTTCGGGCGAGCAGTACTTC. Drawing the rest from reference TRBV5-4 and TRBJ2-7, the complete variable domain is ETGVTQSPTHLIKTRGQQVTLRCSSQSGHNTVSWYQQALGQGPQFIFQYYREEENGRGNFPPRFSGLQFPNYSSELNVNALELDDSALYLCASSFSAARGSGEQYFGPGTRLTVT.

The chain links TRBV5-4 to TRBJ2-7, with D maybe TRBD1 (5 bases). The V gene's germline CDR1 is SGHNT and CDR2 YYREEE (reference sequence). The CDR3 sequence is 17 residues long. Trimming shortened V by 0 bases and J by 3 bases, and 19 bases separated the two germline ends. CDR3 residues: CASSLASWGGESYEQYF. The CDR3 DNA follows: TGTGCCAGCAGCTTGGCCTCGTGGGGCGGAGAAAGCTACGAGCAGTACTTC.

The CDR3 DNA reads as TGTGCCAGCAGCCTCACGGGCGGGCAGAACTACGAGCAGTACTTC. As protein: CASSLTGGQNYEQYF. This chain uses TRBV7-2 with TRBJ2-7; D might be TRBD2 (5 bases). The germline V gene encodes CDR1 SGHTA and CDR2 FQGNSA. V was clipped by 5 bases and J by 3 bases, with 17 bases between them. CDR3 size: 15 residues.

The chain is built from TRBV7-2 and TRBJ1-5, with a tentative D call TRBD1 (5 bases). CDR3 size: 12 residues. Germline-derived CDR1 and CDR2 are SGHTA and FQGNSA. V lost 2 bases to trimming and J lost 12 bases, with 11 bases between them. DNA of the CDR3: TGTGCCAGCAGCTTATCTTCAGGGTTCCAGCATTTT. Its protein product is CASSLSSGFQHF.

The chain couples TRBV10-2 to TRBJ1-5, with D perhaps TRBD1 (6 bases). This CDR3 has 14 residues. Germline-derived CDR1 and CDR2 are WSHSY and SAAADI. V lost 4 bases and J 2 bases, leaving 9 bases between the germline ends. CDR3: CASSGPGGNQPQHF. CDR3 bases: TGCGCCAGCAGTGGGCCAGGGGGCAATCAGCCCCAGCATTTT.

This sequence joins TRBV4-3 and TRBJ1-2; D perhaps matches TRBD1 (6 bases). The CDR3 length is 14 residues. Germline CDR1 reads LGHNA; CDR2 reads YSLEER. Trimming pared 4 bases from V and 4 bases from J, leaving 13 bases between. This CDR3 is CASSPQQGAYGYTF. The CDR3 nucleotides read TGCGCCAGCAGCCCGCAACAGGGTGCCTATGGCTACACCTTC.

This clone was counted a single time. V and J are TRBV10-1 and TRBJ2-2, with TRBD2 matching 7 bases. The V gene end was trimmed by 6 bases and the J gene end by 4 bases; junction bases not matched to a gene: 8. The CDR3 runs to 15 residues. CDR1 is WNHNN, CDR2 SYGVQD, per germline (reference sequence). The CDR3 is CASRGSGVCTGELFF. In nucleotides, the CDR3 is TGCGCCAGCAGGGGAAGCGGGGTGTGCACCGGGGAGCTGTTTTTT.

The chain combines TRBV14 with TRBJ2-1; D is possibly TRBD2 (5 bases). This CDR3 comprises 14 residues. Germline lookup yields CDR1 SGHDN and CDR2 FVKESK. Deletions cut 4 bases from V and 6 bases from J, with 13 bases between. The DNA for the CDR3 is TGTGCCAGCAGCCGGGCTGGGAGAGGCAATGAGCAGTTCTTC. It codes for CASSRAGRGNEQFF.

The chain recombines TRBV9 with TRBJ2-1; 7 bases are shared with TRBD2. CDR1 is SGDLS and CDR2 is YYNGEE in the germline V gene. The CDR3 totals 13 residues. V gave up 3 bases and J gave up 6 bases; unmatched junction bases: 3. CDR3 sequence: CASSGGLSNEQFF. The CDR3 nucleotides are TGTGCCAGCAGCGGGGGACTATCCAATGAGCAGTTCTTC.

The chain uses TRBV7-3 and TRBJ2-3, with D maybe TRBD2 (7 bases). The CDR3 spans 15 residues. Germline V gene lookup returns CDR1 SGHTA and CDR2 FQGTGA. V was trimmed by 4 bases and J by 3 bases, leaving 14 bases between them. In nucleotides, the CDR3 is TGTGCCAGCAGCTGGGAGGGGGGCCTTACAGATACGCAGTATTTT. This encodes CASSWEGGLTDTQYF.

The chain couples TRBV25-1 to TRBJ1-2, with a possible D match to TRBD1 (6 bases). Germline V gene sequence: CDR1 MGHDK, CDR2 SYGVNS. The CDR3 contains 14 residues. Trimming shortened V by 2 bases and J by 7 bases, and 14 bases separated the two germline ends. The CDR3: CASSERAGGLGYTF. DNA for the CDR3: TGTGCCAGCAGTGAACGGGCCGGGGGGCTTGGCTACACCTTC.

CDR3: CASRNDRGGTEAFF. The CDR3 DNA is TGTGCCAGCAGGAATGACAGGGGTGGAACTGAAGCTTTCTTT. The chain is built from TRBV6-5 and TRBJ1-1; 8 positions agree with TRBD1. Per the germline V gene, CDR1 is MNHEY and CDR2 is SVGAGI. The trim removed 6 bases at V and 5 bases at J, leaving 8 bases unmatched. The CDR3 runs 14 residues.